Reported below is one T cell receptor beta chain. Antigen unknown. The sample comes from a study of CD8 T cells in Susac syndrome. With 0 bases removed from V and 1 base from J, the gap between germline ends came to 9 bases. The CDR3 covers 14 residues. Germline V gene sequence: CDR1 DFQATT, CDR2 SNEGSKA (reference sequence). Study findings and constraints: A relatively small number of individuals underwent TCR sequencing and HLA analysis.

Random hexamers served to reverse transcribe about 0.5 to 1 ug RNA. TCRdb re-called the immunoSEQ multiplex PCR reads with MiXCR, one entry per CDR3 protein. The table has about 250,000 distinct CDR3 sequences, 80% to 95% seen once; the top ten hold roughly 0.072%. This chain joins TRBV20-1 and TRBJ1-1; possible D gene TRBD1, 6 bases. The clonotype comes from a human donor with multiple sclerosis. Sequenced: CD4+ T cells from PBMCs. CDR3 DNA: TGCAGTGCTAGAGATCAGGGGTGGAACACTGAAGCTTTCTTT. Translation gives CSARDQGWNTEAFF.